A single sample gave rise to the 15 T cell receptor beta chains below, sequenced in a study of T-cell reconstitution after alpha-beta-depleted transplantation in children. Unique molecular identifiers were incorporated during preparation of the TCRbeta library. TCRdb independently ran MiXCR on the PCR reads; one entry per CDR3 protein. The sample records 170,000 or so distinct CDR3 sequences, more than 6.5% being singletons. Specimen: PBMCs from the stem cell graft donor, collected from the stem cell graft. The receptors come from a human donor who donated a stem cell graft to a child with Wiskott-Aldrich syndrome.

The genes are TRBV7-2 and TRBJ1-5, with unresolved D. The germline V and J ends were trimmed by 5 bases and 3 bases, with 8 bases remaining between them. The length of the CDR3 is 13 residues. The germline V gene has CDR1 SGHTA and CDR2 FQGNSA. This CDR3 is CASSVNYNQPQHF. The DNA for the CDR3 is TGTGCCAGCAGCGTCAATTACAATCAGCCCCAGCATTTT. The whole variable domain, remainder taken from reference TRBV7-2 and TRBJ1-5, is GAGVSQSPSNKVTEKGKDVELRCDPISGHTALYWYRQSLGQGLEFLIYFQGNSAPDKSGLPSDRFSAERTGGSVSTLTIQRTQQEDSAVYLCASSVNYNQPQHFGDGTRLSIL.

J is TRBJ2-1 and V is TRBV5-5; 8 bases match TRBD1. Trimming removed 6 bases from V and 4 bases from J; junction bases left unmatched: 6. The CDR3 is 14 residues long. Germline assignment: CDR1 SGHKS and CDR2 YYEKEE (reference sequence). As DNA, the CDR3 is TGTGCCAGCACCCAGGGGGCGACGTACAATGAGCAGTTCTTC. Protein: CASTQGATYNEQFF.

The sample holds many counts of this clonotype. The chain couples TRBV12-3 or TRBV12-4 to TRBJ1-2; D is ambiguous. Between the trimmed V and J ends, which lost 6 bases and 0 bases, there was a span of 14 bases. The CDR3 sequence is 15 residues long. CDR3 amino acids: CASSPTLTPNYGYTF. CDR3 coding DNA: TGTGCCAGCAGCCCTACCCTGACACCTAACTATGGCTACACCTTC.

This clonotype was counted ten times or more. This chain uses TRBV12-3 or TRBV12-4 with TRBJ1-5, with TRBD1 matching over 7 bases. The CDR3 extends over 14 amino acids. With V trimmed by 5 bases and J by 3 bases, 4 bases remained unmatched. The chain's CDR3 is CASSARGDNQPQHF. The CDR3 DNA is TGTGCCAGCAGTGCCAGGGGGGACAATCAGCCCCAGCATTTT.

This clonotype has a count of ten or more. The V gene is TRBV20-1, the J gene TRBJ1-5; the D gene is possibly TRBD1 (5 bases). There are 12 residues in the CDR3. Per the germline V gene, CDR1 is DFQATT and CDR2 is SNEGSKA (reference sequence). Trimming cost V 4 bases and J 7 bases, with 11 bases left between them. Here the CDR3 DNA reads TGCAGTGCTACGCAAGGGGAGCAGCCCCAGCATTTT. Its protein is CSATQGEQPQHF.

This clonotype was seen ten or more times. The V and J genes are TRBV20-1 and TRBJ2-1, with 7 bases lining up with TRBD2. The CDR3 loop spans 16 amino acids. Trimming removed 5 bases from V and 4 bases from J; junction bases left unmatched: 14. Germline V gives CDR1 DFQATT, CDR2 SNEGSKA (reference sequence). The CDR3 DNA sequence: TGCAGTGCTCATACATCTAGCGGCATTTGGTACAATGAGCAGTTCTTC. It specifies CSAHTSSGIWYNEQFF.

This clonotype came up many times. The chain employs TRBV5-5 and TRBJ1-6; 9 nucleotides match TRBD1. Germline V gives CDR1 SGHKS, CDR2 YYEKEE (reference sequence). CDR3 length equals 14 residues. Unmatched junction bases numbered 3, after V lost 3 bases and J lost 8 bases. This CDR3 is CASSSTGGDSPLHF. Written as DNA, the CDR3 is TGTGCCAGCAGCTCGACAGGGGGGGATTCACCCCTCCACTTT.

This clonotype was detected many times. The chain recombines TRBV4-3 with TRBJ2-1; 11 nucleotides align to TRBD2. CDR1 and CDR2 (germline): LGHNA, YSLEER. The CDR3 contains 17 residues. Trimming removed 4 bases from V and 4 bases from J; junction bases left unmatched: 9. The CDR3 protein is CASSPQGTSGIYNEQFF. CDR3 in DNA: TGCGCCAGCAGCCCACAGGGGACTAGCGGCATATACAATGAGCAGTTCTTC.

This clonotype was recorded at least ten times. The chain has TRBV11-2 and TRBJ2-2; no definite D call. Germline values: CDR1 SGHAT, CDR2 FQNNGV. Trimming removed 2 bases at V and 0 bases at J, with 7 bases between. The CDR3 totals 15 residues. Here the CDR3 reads CASSLTRANTGELFF. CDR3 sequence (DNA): TGTGCCAGCAGCTTAACCCGAGCGAACACCGGGGAGCTGTTTTTT. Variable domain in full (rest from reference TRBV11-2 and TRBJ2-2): EAGVAQSPRYKIIEKRQSVAFWCNPISGHATLYWYQQILGQGPKLLIQFQNNGVVDDSQLPKDRFSAERLKGVDSTLKIQPAKLEDSAVYLCASSLTRANTGELFFGEGSRLTVL.

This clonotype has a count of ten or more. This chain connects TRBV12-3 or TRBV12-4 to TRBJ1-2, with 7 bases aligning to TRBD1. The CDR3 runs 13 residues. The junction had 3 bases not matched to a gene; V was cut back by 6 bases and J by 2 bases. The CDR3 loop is CASSLQGNYGYTF. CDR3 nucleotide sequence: TGTGCCAGCAGCTTACAGGGGAACTATGGCTACACCTTC.

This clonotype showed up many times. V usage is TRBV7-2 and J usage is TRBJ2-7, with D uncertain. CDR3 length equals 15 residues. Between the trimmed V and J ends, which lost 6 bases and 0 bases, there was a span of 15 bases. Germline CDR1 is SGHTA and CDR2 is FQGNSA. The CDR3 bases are TGTGCCAGCAGTCACCCACTCGCCCTCTCCTACGAGCAGTACTTC. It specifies CASSHPLALSYEQYF.

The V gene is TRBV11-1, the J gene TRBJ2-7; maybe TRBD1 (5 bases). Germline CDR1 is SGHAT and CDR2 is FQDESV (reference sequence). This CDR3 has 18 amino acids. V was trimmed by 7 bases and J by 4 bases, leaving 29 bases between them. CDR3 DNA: TGTGCCAGCACCTCTAAAATCCCTTACAGGAGACTGGAATACGAGCAGTACTTC. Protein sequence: CASTSKIPYRRLEYEQYF.

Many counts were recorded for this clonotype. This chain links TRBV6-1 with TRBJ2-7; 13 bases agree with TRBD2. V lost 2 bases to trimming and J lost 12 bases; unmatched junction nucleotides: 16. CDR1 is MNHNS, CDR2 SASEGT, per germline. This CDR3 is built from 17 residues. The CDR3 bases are TGTGCCAGCAGTGAACCCCCTGGGACTAGCGGGGCCCTTACTGCGTACTTC. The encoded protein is CASSEPPGTSGALTAYF.

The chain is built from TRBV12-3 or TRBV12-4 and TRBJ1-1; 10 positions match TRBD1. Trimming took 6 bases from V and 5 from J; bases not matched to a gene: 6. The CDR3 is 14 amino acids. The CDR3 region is CASRPPGQGTEAFF. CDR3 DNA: TGTGCCAGCAGACCCCCGGGACAGGGGACTGAAGCTTTCTTT.

CDR3 in amino acids: CAWSVRGGIFNEQFF. For the CDR3, the DNA is TGTGCCTGGAGTGTACGAGGGGGTATTTTCAATGAGCAGTTCTTC. J is TRBJ2-1 and V is TRBV30; perhaps TRBD1 as D (6 bases). CDR3 size: 15 residues. Trimming cost V 0 bases and J 6 bases, with 15 bases left between them. CDR1 and CDR2 (germline): GTSNPN, SVGIG (reference sequence).